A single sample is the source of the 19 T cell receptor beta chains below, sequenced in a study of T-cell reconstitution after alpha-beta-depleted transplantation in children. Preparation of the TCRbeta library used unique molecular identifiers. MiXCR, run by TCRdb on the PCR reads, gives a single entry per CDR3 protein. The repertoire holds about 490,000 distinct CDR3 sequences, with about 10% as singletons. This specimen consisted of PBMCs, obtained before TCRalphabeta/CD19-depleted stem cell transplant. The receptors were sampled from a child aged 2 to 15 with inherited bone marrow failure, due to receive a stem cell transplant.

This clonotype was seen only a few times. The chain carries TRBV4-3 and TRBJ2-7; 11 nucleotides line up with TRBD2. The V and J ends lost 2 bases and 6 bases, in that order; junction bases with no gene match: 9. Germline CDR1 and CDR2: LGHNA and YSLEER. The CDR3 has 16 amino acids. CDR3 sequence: CASSQRLTSGRSEQYF. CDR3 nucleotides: TGCGCCAGCAGCCAACGACTTACTAGCGGGAGAAGCGAGCAGTACTTC.

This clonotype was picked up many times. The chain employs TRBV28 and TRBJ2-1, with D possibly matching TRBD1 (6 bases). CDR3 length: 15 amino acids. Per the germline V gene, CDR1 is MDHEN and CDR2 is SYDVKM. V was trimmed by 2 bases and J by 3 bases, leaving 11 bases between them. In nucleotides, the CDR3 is TGTGCCAGCAGTTTAAACAGGGCCCTCTACAATGAGCAGTTCTTC. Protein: CASSLNRALYNEQFF.

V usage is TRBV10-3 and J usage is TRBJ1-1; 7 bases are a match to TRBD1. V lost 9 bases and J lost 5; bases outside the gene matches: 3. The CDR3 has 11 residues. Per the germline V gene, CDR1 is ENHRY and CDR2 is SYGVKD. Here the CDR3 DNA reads TGTGCCATACAACAGGGGACTGAAGCTTTCTTT. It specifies CAIQQGTEAFF.

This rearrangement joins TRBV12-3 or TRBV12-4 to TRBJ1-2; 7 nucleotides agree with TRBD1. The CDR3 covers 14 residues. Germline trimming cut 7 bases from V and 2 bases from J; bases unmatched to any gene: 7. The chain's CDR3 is CASMSGTDNYGYTF. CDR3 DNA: TGTGCCAGCATGTCCGGGACAGACAACTATGGCTACACCTTC.

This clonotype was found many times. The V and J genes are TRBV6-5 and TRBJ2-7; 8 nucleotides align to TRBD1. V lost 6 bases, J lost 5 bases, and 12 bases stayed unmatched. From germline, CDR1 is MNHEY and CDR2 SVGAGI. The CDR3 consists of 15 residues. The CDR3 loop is CASSPGQGNYHEQYF. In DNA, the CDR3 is TGTGCCAGCAGCCCCGGACAGGGAAATTACCACGAGCAGTACTTC.

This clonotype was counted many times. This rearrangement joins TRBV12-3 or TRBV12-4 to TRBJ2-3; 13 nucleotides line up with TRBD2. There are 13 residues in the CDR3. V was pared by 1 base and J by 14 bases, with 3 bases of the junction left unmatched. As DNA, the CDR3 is TGTGCCAGCAGTTTAGGGACTAGCGGGAGACGGTATTTT. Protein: CASSLGTSGRRYF.

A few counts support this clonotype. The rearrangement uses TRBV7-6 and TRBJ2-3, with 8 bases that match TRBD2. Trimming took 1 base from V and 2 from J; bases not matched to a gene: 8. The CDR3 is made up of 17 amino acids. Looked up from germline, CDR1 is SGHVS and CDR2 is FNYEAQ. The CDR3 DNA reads TGTGCCAGCAGCTTAGGGGCTAGCGGGTCACACACAGATACGCAGTATTTT. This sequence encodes CASSLGASGSHTDTQYF.

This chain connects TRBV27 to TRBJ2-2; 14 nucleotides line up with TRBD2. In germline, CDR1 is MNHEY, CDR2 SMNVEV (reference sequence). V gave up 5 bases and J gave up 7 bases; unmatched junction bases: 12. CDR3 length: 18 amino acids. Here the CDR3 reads CASSPSPGLAGGLGELFF. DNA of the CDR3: TGTGCCAGCAGTCCAAGTCCCGGACTAGCGGGAGGTCTCGGGGAGCTGTTTTTT.

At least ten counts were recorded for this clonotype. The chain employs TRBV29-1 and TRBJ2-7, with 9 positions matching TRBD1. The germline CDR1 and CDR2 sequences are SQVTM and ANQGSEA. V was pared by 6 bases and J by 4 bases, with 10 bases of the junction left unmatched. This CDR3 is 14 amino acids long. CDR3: CSVTTGTGSYEQYF. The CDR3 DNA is TGCAGCGTGACGACCGGGACAGGGTCTTACGAGCAGTACTTC.

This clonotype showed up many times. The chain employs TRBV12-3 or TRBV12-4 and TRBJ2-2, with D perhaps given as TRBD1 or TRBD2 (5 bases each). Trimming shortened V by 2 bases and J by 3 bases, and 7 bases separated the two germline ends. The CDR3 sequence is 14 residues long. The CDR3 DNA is TGTGCCAGCAGTTTATGGGGGTACACCGGGGAGCTGTTTTTT. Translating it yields CASSLWGYTGELFF.

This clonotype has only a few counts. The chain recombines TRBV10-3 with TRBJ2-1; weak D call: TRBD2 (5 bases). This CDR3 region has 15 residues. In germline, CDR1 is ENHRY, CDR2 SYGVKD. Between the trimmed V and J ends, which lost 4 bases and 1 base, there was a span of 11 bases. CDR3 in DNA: TGTGCCATCAGTGGAGAGGACTTTTCCTACAATGAGCAGTTCTTC. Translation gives CAISGEDFSYNEQFF.

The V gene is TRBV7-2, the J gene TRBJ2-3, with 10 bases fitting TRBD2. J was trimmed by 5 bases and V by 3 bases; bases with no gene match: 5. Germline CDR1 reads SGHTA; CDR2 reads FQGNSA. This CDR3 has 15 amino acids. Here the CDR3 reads CASSFASGGQDTQYF. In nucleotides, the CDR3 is TGTGCCAGCAGCTTTGCTAGCGGGGGACAAGATACGCAGTATTTT.

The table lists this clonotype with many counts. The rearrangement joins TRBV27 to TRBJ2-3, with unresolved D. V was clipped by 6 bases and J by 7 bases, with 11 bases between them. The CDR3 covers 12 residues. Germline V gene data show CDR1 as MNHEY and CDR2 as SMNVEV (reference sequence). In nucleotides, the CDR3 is TGTGCCAGCAGGGGGATCGAATATACGCAGTATTTT. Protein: CASRGIEYTQYF.

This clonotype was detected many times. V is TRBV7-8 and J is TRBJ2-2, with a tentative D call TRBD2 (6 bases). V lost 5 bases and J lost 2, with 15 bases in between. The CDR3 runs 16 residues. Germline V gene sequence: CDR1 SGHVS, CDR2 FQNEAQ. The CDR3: CASSLMGLFNTGELFF. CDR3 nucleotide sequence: TGTGCCAGCAGCCTCATGGGACTGTTCAACACCGGGGAGCTGTTTTTT.

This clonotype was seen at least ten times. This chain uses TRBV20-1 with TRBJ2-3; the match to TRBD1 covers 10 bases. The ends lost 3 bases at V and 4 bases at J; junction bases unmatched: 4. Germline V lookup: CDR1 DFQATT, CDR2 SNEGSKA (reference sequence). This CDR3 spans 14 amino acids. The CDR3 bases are TGCAGTGCTAGGAGACAGGGGGCTGCAGATACGCAGTATTTT. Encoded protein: CSARRQGAADTQYF.

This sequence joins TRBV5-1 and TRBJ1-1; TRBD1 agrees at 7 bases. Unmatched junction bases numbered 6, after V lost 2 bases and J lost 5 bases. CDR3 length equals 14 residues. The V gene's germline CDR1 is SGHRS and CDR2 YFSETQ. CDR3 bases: TGCGCCAGCAGCTTATCGCAGGGGGGGACTGAAGCTTTCTTT. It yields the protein CASSLSQGGTEAFF.

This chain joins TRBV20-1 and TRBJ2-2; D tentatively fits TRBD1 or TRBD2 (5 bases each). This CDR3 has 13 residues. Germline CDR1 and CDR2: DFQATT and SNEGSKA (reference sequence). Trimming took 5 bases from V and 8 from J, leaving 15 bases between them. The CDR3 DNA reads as TGCAGTGCTGCCGGGACCCCTGGAGGGGAGCTGTTTTTT. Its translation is CSAAGTPGGELFF.

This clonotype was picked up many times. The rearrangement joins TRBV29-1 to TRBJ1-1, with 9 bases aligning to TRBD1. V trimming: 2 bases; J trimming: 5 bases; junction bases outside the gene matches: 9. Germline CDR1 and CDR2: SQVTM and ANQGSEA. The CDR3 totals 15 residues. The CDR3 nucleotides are TGCAGCGTTGAACAGACAGGGGGTCTCTTGACTGAAGCTTTCTTT. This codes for CSVEQTGGLLTEAFF.

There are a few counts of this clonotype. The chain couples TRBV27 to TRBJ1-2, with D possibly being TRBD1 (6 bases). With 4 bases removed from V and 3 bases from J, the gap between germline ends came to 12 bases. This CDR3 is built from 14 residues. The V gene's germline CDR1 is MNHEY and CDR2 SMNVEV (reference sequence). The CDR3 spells CASSSGHADYGYTF. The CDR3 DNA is TGTGCCAGCAGTTCGGGACACGCAGACTATGGCTACACCTTC.